The TCR beta chain described here comes from a study of cytomegalovirus exposure and HLA in healthy donors. Study results and limitations: Reports state that TCR beta sequences accurately predicted most subjects' HLA-A and HLA-B alleles.

Both 60 Vbeta primers and 13 Jbeta primers went into the PCR. TCRdb's table, derived via immunoSEQ multiplex PCR, lists solely in-frame clones and lacks some. Of about 110,000 clones in the sample, approximately 76% were seen once. In its sample, this clone was seen once. Its antigen is unknown. V was shortened by 4 bases and J by 4 bases, with 19 bases between the two germline ends. The CDR3 loop spans 16 amino acids. The V gene's germline CDR1 is SGHDT and CDR2 YYEEEE. The chain carries TRBV5-6 and TRBJ2-3; D is perhaps TRBD2 (6 bases). The clonotype originates from a woman aged 45-65 years in good health and CMV-seropositive. The sequenced sample consisted of PBMCs. This CDR3 reads CASSPLGMGGADTQYF. CDR3 bases: TGTGCCAGCAGCCCATTGGGGATGGGGGGAGCAGATACGCAGTATTTT.